This TCR beta chain comes out of a study of cytomegalovirus exposure and HLA in healthy donors. Study information: Among the 398 genotyped donors, 81% were placed in the Caucasian-associated ancestry cluster. Study-level findings and limits: Later analysis showed TCR association rates varying by HLA locus, highest for DRB1 and lowest for HLA-C.

The trim removed 8 bases at V and 4 bases at J, leaving 12 bases unmatched. This CDR3 spans 15 amino acids. Germline V CDR1 and CDR2: MGHDK, SYGVNS. The PCR contained 60 Vbeta and 13 Jbeta primers. Sequencing was performed with immunoSEQ multiplex PCR; in TCRdb, only in-frame clones are kept and a portion is missing. The table has tens of thousands of clones, almost 85% seen once. A remark on this clone: Its specificity is not known.

What was sequenced was PBMCs. The source of this sequence is a man aged 18-30 years in good health and CMV-seronegative. The genes are TRBV25-1 and TRBJ1-2, with TRBD1 matching over 8 bases. The CDR3 DNA reads as TGTGCCAGCTTCGTTGGGACAGGCGAACCCTATGGCTACACCTTC. Encoded protein: CASFVGTGEPYGYTF.